This entry lists 17 T cell receptor beta chains sequenced from one sample in a study of blood T cell repertoires in COVID-19. Here immunoSEQ multiplex PCR was the method, and the copy in TCRdb shows in-frame clones only, minus some. Of 270,000 or so clones listed, roughly nine tenths are singletons. The sequenced material came from peripheral blood. The receptor set was obtained from a woman aged 40 to 50 who had recovered from COVID-19.

The chain couples TRBV5-5 to TRBJ1-3; TRBD1 agrees at 8 bases. The junction had 8 bases not matched to a gene; V was cut back by 2 bases and J by 4 bases. The CDR3 extends over 16 amino acids. Germline V gene data show CDR1 as SGHKS and CDR2 as YYEKEE (reference sequence). CDR3 coding DNA: TGTGCCAGCAGCTTACAGGGGGGCATAGGCGGAAACACCATATATTTT. Its translation is CASSLQGGIGGNTIYF.

The chain uses TRBV5-4 and TRBJ1-6; D unresolved. Germline V gives CDR1 SGHNT, CDR2 YYREEE (reference sequence). The CDR3 is 14 residues long. The V gene lost 5 bases and the J gene lost 5 bases, with 11 bases spanning the gap. Written as DNA, the CDR3 is TGTGCCAGCAGGCGGGGTCTGAATAATTCACCCCTCCACTTT. Translation: CASRRGLNNSPLHF.

The chain carries TRBV5-1 and TRBJ2-2; TRBD2 matches 8 bases. From germline, CDR1 is SGHRS and CDR2 YFSETQ. Germline trimming cut 0 bases from V and 4 bases from J; bases unmatched to any gene: 5. The CDR3 spans 16 residues. The CDR3 here is CASSLAGTRTTGELFF. CDR3 coding DNA: TGCGCCAGCAGCTTGGCGGGGACTAGGACCACCGGGGAGCTGTTTTTT.

V and J are TRBV7-9 and TRBJ1-2; D may be TRBD1 (6 bases). Trimming cost V 5 bases and J 4 bases, with 17 bases left between them. The CDR3 totals 15 residues. Germline V gives CDR1 SEHNR, CDR2 FQNEAQ (reference sequence). The CDR3 loop is CASSHEWDTPYGYTF. The CDR3 DNA reads as TGTGCCAGCAGCCACGAATGGGACACTCCCTATGGCTACACCTTC.

The chain is built from TRBV6-2 or TRBV6-3 and TRBJ1-1; unclear D gene. The CDR3 length is 15 residues. V was shortened by 0 bases and J by 4 bases, with 12 bases between the two germline ends. CDR1 MNHEY and CDR2 SVGEGT come from the germline V gene. The CDR3 region has the DNA TGTGCCAGCAGTTACTCGATTCTGAGGCGCACTGAAGCTTTCTTT. Protein: CASSYSILRRTEAFF.

V and J are TRBV5-4 and TRBJ2-7, with 8 positions matching TRBD1. The CDR3 is 14 residues long. Germline-derived CDR1 and CDR2 are SGHNT and YYREEE (reference sequence). The trim removed 0 bases at V and 2 bases at J, leaving 1 base unmatched. In nucleotides, the CDR3 is TGTGCCAGCAGCTTGGCAGGGGGCCCCTACGAGCAGTACTTC. Its translation: CASSLAGGPYEQYF. Full variable domain (remainder filled in from reference TRBV5-4 and TRBJ2-7): ETGVTQSPTHLIKTRGQQVTLRCSSQSGHNTVSWYQQALGQGPQFIFQYYREEENGRGNFPPRFSGLQFPNYSSELNVNALELDDSALYLCASSLAGGPYEQYFGPGTRLTVT.

The V and J genes are TRBV23-1 and TRBJ1-6; tentatively, D is TRBD1 (6 bases). TRBV23-1 is designated an ORF whose function remains uncertain. Between the trimmed V and J ends, which lost 1 base and 10 bases, there was a span of 20 bases. The CDR3 has 17 residues. CDR3 nucleotides: TGCGCCAGCAGTCAATTTTGCGCGCAGGGGCTAGACTCACCCCTCCACTTT. Its protein is CASSQFCAQGLDSPLHF.

V is TRBV19 and J is TRBJ1-1, with D possibly TRBD1 on 6 matching bases. Germline V lookup: CDR1 LNHDA, CDR2 SQIVND (reference sequence). V was clipped by 2 bases and J by 4 bases, with 23 bases between them. The CDR3 loop spans 18 amino acids. The CDR3 nucleotides are TGTGCCAGTAGTATAAAGCCACTCTTGACAGGCCCGGCCACTGAAGCTTTCTTT. Its translation: CASSIKPLLTGPATEAFF.

This clone has a single count. The chain recombines TRBV11-2 with TRBJ2-3; possibly TRBD2 for D (6 bases). This CDR3 region has 17 residues. V was clipped by 5 bases and J by 3 bases, with 21 bases between them. The V gene's germline CDR1 is SGHAT and CDR2 FQNNGV. The CDR3, as DNA: TGTGCCAGCAGCCGTCTATGGACCAGGGCGGGGACAGATACGCAGTATTTT. This translates into CASSRLWTRAGTDTQYF.

V gene TRBV4-1 combines with J gene TRBJ1-2; 7 nucleotides agree with TRBD1. This CDR3 is built from 18 residues. Germline values: CDR1 MGHRA, CDR2 YSYEKL. The V and J ends lost 1 base and 2 bases, in that order; junction bases with no gene match: 13. The chain's CDR3 is CASSQVSLLRDRNYGYTF. The CDR3 coding sequence is TGCGCCAGCAGCCAAGTTAGTCTGTTGCGGGACAGAAACTATGGCTACACCTTC.

V is TRBV19 and J is TRBJ2-3; D may be TRBD1 (6 bases). There are 13 residues in the CDR3. Germline assignment: CDR1 LNHDA and CDR2 SQIVND (reference sequence). Trimming stripped 5 bases from V and 4 bases from J, with 10 bases between. CDR3 nucleotide sequence: TGTGCCAGTAGTCCTGGACAGCCAGATACGCAGTATTTT. It specifies CASSPGQPDTQYF.

The rearrangement uses TRBV11-2 and TRBJ2-1, with a tentative D call TRBD2 (5 bases). The germline gives CDR1 SGHAT, CDR2 FQNNGV. The ends were cut back, 2 bases at V and 5 bases at J, with 13 bases in the middle. CDR3 length: 15 residues. CDR3 DNA: TGTGCCAGCAGCTTAACTCCCGGGATTAACAATGAGCAGTTCTTC. Translation gives CASSLTPGINNEQFF.

The rearrangement uses TRBV15 and TRBJ1-2; 7 nucleotides align to TRBD1. This CDR3 comprises 14 residues. V lost 6 bases to trimming and J lost 5 bases; unmatched junction nucleotides: 9. Germline V gene data show CDR1 as LNHNV and CDR2 as YYDKDF (reference sequence). The CDR3 here is CATSPPGQTYGYTF. CDR3 DNA: TGTGCCACCAGTCCTCCGGGACAGACTTATGGCTACACCTTC.

This chain connects TRBV19 to TRBJ1-4, with D possibly being TRBD1 (5 bases). V was pared by 0 bases and J by 8 bases, with 16 bases between. CDR3 size: 16 residues. CDR1 LNHDA and CDR2 SQIVND come from the germline V gene (reference sequence). As DNA, the CDR3 is TGTGCCAGTAGTATAGATATTAGGGGTCGGGCCGAAAAACTGTTTTTT. The encoded protein is CASSIDIRGRAEKLFF.

In the case of this clone: The sample has other DNA sequences that encode this CDR3 too. The chain carries TRBV11-2 and TRBJ2-1; 11 bases match TRBD2. The length of the CDR3 is 16 residues. Germline V gene lookup returns CDR1 SGHAT and CDR2 FQNNGV. J gave up 3 bases and V 1 base, and 2 bases lay outside the gene matches. CDR3 bases: TGTGCCAGCAGCTTAGGGGGACTAGCGGTCTACAATGAGCAGTTCTTC. Its translation: CASSLGGLAVYNEQFF.

The genes are TRBV30 and TRBJ1-2; no clear D. Germline loops: CDR1 GTSNPN, CDR2 SVGIG (reference sequence). The CDR3 is 12 amino acids. Trimming stripped 1 base from V and 8 bases from J, with 11 bases between. DNA of the CDR3: TGTGCCTGGAGTGATGGGAGGGCCGGCTACACCTTC. Protein sequence: CAWSDGRAGYTF.

This clone was seen a few times. The chain carries TRBV18 and TRBJ2-1; 9 bases are shared with TRBD1. Germline-derived CDR1 and CDR2 are KGHSH and LQKENI. The CDR3 covers 17 residues. The J segment lost 5 bases and the V segment lost 2 bases, leaving 10 bases of the junction unmatched. CDR3 protein: CASSPGATGQGNNEQFF. DNA of the CDR3: TGTGCCAGCTCACCAGGGGCTACGGGACAGGGAAACAATGAGCAGTTCTTC.